Listed here are 21 T cell receptor beta chains from one sample, sequenced in a study of shared clonotypes between healthy human individuals. Produced via immunoSEQ multiplex PCR; TCRdb's table is partial and in-frame only. The profile shows 2 million or so clones, 90% to 95% of them singletons. Material: naive CD4+ T cells sorted from blood. The subset is: CD45RA+ positively selected. The receptors were sampled from a man aged 18 to 30 in good health.

As for this clone: One junction end disagrees with the germline gene, perhaps due to a read error. V usage is TRBV6-5 and J usage is TRBJ1-6, with D tentatively TRBD1 (5 bases). The CDR3 is made up of 15 amino acids. Looked up from germline, CDR1 is MNHEY and CDR2 is SVGAGI. In nucleotides, the CDR3 is TGTGCCAGCAGTCAGGGTAGCTCCTATAATTCATCCCTCCACTTT. It encodes CASSQGSSYNSSLHF.

V is TRBV4-1 and J is TRBJ1-1; D is uncertain. The CDR3 covers 13 residues. From germline, CDR1 is MGHRA and CDR2 YSYEKL. V was clipped by 4 bases and J by 4 bases, with 10 bases between them. In nucleotides, the CDR3 is TGCGCCAGCAGCCGCAGAGAATCCACTGAAGCTTTCTTT. Translation gives CASSRRESTEAFF.

The chain has TRBV7-9 and TRBJ2-5; D remains unclear. Germline CDR1 and CDR2: SEHNR and FQNEAQ (reference sequence). This CDR3 contains 14 residues. V dropped 8 bases and J dropped 2 bases, with 15 bases sitting between them. The DNA of the CDR3 is TGTGCCAGCTCCCCCTTGGCATATCAAGAGACCCAGTACTTC. It is translated as CASSPLAYQETQYF. Complete variable domain (other parts from reference TRBV7-9 and TRBJ2-5): DTGVSQNPRHKITKRGQNVTFRCDPISEHNRLYWYRQTLGQGPEFLTYFQNEAQLEKSRLLSDRFSAERPKGSFSTLEIQRTEQGDSAMYLCASSPLAYQETQYFGPGTRLLVL.

The chain carries TRBV6-6 and TRBJ1-4, with D maybe TRBD1 (5 bases). The CDR3 sequence is 16 residues long. The V gene lost 2 bases and the J gene lost 5 bases, with 15 bases spanning the gap. Germline V CDR1 and CDR2: MNHNY, SVGAGI (reference sequence). This chain's CDR3 is CASSYEPGAPNEKLFF. Here the CDR3 DNA reads TGTGCCAGCAGTTACGAGCCCGGGGCCCCAAATGAAAAACTGTTTTTT.

The gene calls are TRBV7-9 and TRBJ1-4; the D is unclear. The CDR3 loop spans 14 amino acids. Trimming removed 5 bases from V and 1 base from J, with 8 bases in between. Germline values: CDR1 SEHNR, CDR2 FQNEAQ (reference sequence). For the CDR3, the DNA is TGTGCCAGCAGCCCTGAAGTAACTAATGAAAAACTGTTTTTT. This encodes CASSPEVTNEKLFF.

The gene calls are TRBV28 and TRBJ2-3; D is ambiguous. The V gene's germline CDR1 is MDHEN and CDR2 SYDVKM. V lost 10 bases and J lost 0, with 17 bases in between. There are 15 residues in the CDR3. Written as DNA, the CDR3 is TGTGCCACCAAGGTCGGCGCTATTAGCACAGATACGCAGTATTTT. Amino acid sequence: CATKVGAISTDTQYF.

The chain links TRBV4-2 to TRBJ2-1; the D gene is possibly TRBD2 (6 bases). Trimming removed 0 bases from V and 7 bases from J, with 25 bases in between. CDR1 and CDR2 from the germline V gene are LGHNA and YNFKEQ. The CDR3 is 19 amino acids. CDR3 loop: CASSQDLRGTGGYRNEQFF. The CDR3 DNA sequence: TGTGCCAGCAGCCAAGATCTTAGAGGGACTGGGGGTTATAGGAATGAGCAGTTCTTC.

This rearrangement joins TRBV6-8 to TRBJ1-6, with TRBD1 matching 8 bases. The CDR3 length is 19 residues. The junction had 15 bases not matched to a gene; V was cut back by 6 bases and J by 2 bases. Germline CDR1 reads MNHGY; CDR2 reads SAAAGT. The CDR3 reads CASSLGQAFSGPYNSPLHF. The CDR3 DNA is TGTGCCAGCAGCTTGGGACAGGCCTTTTCTGGCCCCTATAATTCACCCCTCCACTTT.

V is TRBV9 and J is TRBJ2-3; the match to TRBD2 covers 7 bases. J lost 2 bases, V lost 4 bases, and 19 bases had no gene match. The CDR3 has 19 amino acids. The germline CDR1 and CDR2 sequences are SGDLS and YYNGEE. The CDR3 here is CASSTSTSLGLDPTDTQYF. CDR3 nucleotides: TGTGCCAGCAGCACTTCGACTAGCTTGGGGTTGGATCCCACAGATACGCAGTATTTT.

The chain joins TRBV5-1 to TRBJ1-2; 9 bases are shared with TRBD1. This CDR3 contains 14 residues. Trimming cost V 4 bases and J 8 bases; bases outside gene matches: 9. Germline loops: CDR1 SGHRS, CDR2 YFSETQ. CDR3 residues: CASSPGTGLGGYTF. DNA of the CDR3: TGCGCCAGCAGCCCCGGGACAGGGCTCGGGGGCTACACCTTC.

V gene TRBV5-1 combines with J gene TRBJ2-1; 11 bases map to TRBD2. The V gene end was trimmed by 2 bases and the J gene end by 2 bases; junction bases not matched to a gene: 0. The germline V gene has CDR1 SGHRS and CDR2 YFSETQ. The CDR3 is made up of 15 amino acids. The CDR3 DNA is TGCGCCAGCAGCTTTAGCGGGAGGGCCTACAATGAGCAGTTCTTC. As protein: CASSFSGRAYNEQFF.

This chain links TRBV18 with TRBJ1-5, with D possibly TRBD1 on 5 matching bases. Germline lookup yields CDR1 KGHSH and CDR2 LQKENI. V dropped 0 bases and J dropped 1 base, with 10 bases sitting between them. CDR3 length equals 16 residues. CDR3 loop: CASSPPPGLSNQPQHF. The CDR3 nucleotides are TGTGCCAGCTCACCACCGCCAGGGTTGAGCAATCAGCCCCAGCATTTT.

The CDR3 DNA is TGCGCCAGCAGCCAAGATCAAACTAGCGGGGACCGGGGTACCCAGTACTTC. As protein: CASSQDQTSGDRGTQYF. This chain joins TRBV4-1 and TRBJ2-5; 10 bases map to TRBD2. There are 17 residues in the CDR3. Germline values: CDR1 MGHRA, CDR2 YSYEKL. The J segment lost 8 bases and the V segment lost 0 bases, leaving 12 bases of the junction unmatched.

The CDR3 bases are TGTGCCTGGAGTCCTCTAGCGGGGGGTAATGAGCAGTTCTTC. This translates into CAWSPLAGGNEQFF. This sequence joins TRBV30 and TRBJ2-1, with 11 bases lining up with TRBD2. The CDR3 is 14 residues long. V dropped 2 bases and J dropped 7; count of bases not matched to a gene: 4. Looked up from germline, CDR1 is GTSNPN and CDR2 is SVGIG (reference sequence).

The V call is TRBV5-4, the J call TRBJ2-3; 12 bases agree with TRBD2. Losses at the gene ends were 3 bases for V and 2 bases for J; bases not matched to a gene: 7. The CDR3 totals 17 residues. Germline loops: CDR1 SGHNT, CDR2 YYREEE (reference sequence). CDR3: CASSSLAGGASTDTQYF. CDR3 DNA: TGTGCCAGCAGCTCACTAGCGGGGGGCGCTTCCACAGATACGCAGTATTTT.

CDR3 sequence: CAWSEGSSYEQYF. The CDR3 DNA reads TGTGCCTGGAGTGAGGGGAGCTCCTACGAGCAGTACTTC. The chain couples TRBV30 to TRBJ2-7; the D gene could be TRBD1 or TRBD2 (5 bases each). There are 13 residues in the CDR3. V was clipped by 1 base and J by 0 bases, with 7 bases between them. Germline CDR1 is GTSNPN and CDR2 is SVGIG (reference sequence).

A single count supports this clone. V and J are TRBV28 and TRBJ2-2; the D is unclear. V was trimmed by 6 bases and J by 5 bases, leaving 10 bases between them. The germline gives CDR1 MDHEN, CDR2 SYDVKM. The CDR3 length is 13 residues. CDR3 sequence reads: CASRYPGTGELFF. For the CDR3, the DNA is TGTGCCAGCAGGTACCCCGGGACCGGGGAGCTGTTTTTT.

Worth noting for this clone: This may stem from a read error, because a much larger clone lies one nucleotide away. This specimen includes other DNA sequences encoding the same CDR3. V usage is TRBV7-9 and J usage is TRBJ2-5; D is undetermined. This CDR3 has 11 amino acids. Trimming pared 3 bases from V and 5 bases from J, leaving 4 bases between. Germline-derived CDR1 and CDR2 are SEHNR and FQNEAQ (reference sequence). CDR3 DNA sequence: TGTGCCAGCAGCTTCCAGGAGACCCAGTACTTC. It codes for CASSFQETQYF. Full variable domain (outside the CDR3, taken from reference TRBV7-9 and TRBJ2-5): DTGVSQNPRHKITKRGQNVTFRCDPISEHNRLYWYRQTLGQGPEFLTYFQNEAQLEKSRLLSDRFSAERPKGSFSTLEIQRTEQGDSAMYLCASSFQETQYFGPGTRLLVL.

This sequence joins TRBV7-2 and TRBJ1-5; 8 bases line up with TRBD1. V dropped 5 bases and J dropped 5; count of bases not matched to a gene: 8. Germline values: CDR1 SGHTA, CDR2 FQGNSA. CDR3 length equals 15 residues. This chain's CDR3 is CASSRDRGRDQPQHF. The DNA for the CDR3 is TGTGCCAGCAGCCGAGACAGGGGAAGGGATCAGCCCCAGCATTTT.

This chain uses TRBV5-1 with TRBJ2-5; D is possibly TRBD2 (7 bases). This CDR3 has 16 amino acids. CDR1 SGHRS and CDR2 YFSETQ come from the germline V gene. Trimming cost V 0 bases and J 0 bases, with 12 bases left between them. The CDR3 is CASSLAIGGHQETQYF. The CDR3 nucleotides are TGCGCCAGCAGCTTGGCGATCGGGGGGCACCAAGAGACCCAGTACTTC.

Of note for this clone: Sequence at one end of the junction differs from germline and may be a read error. The rearrangement links TRBV6-5 to TRBJ1-2; 7 bases line up with TRBD1. The length of the CDR3 is 14 residues. The germline V gene has CDR1 MNHEY and CDR2 SVGAGI. The CDR3 region has the DNA TGTGCCATCAGTGACGGCAGGGGGGACTATGGCTACACCTTC. This gives the protein CAISDGRGDYGYTF.